Presented here are 3 T cell receptor beta chains from one specimen sequenced in a study of T cell responses to AZD1222 COVID-19 vaccine. Libraries were prepared by immunoSEQ multiplex PCR; TCRdb keeps only in-frame clonotypes and omits some of them. The sample consists of about 150,000 clones, just under 95% of them appearing once. Sequences were derived from peripheral blood, sampled on day 0 of AZD1222 vaccination. Receptors originate from an adult in good health.

The rearrangement uses TRBV19 and TRBJ1-2, with TRBD1 as a possible D gene (5 bases). V shed 7 bases and J shed 7 bases, with 19 bases lying between them. CDR1 and CDR2 from the germline V gene are LNHDA and SQIVND (reference sequence). The CDR3 runs to 14 residues. The CDR3 sequence is CASNSVGAWSGYTF. Written as DNA, the CDR3 is TGTGCCAGTAATTCAGTCGGGGCCTGGAGTGGCTACACCTTC.

The gene calls are TRBV5-5 and TRBJ1-1; D is unresolved. V was shortened by 3 bases and J by 1 base, with 22 bases between the two germline ends. The CDR3 is 18 amino acids. The V gene's germline CDR1 is SGHKS and CDR2 YYEKEE (reference sequence). CDR3 residues: CASSSYGERRSANTEAFF. CDR3 bases: TGTGCCAGCAGCTCCTACGGGGAAAGGCGCTCTGCGAACACTGAAGCTTTCTTT.

This clone is a singleton in its sample. This chain uses TRBV28 with TRBJ2-5, with D possibly called TRBD1 or TRBD2 (6 bases each). Germline V gene lookup returns CDR1 MDHEN and CDR2 SYDVKM. Trimming removed 1 base at V and 13 bases at J, with 13 bases between. CDR3 size: 12 residues. CDR3 coding DNA: TGTGCCAGCAGTTTATATGGTGGGGGGCCGTACTTC. Its protein product is CASSLYGGGPYF.